These 26 T cell receptor beta chains came from one sample sequenced in a study of neurological immune-mediated disorders. TCRdb redid the calling of the 5' RACE reads with MiXCR, one entry per CDR3 protein. The data hold tens of thousands of distinct CDR3 sequences, with under 5% observed a single time. The sequenced sample was PBMCs. The receptor set was obtained from a man aged 25 to 45 with multiple sclerosis.

At least ten counts were recorded for this clonotype. The V gene is TRBV5-1, the J gene TRBJ2-3, with TRBD1 matching over 8 bases. V shed 3 bases, J shed 5 bases, and the junction held 8 bases outside the gene matches. This CDR3 spans 15 amino acids. Germline-derived CDR1 and CDR2 are SGHRS and YFSETQ. This CDR3 is CASSSRDRPLDTQYF. The CDR3 nucleotides are TGCGCCAGCAGCTCCCGGGACAGGCCCCTAGATACGCAGTATTTT.

V is TRBV20-1 and J is TRBJ2-3; maybe TRBD2 (6 bases). Per germline, CDR1 DFQATT and CDR2 SNEGSKA (reference sequence). V dropped 3 bases and J dropped 6 bases, with 22 bases sitting between them. This CDR3 spans 16 amino acids. The CDR3 protein is CSARARGNPKLDTQYF. Here the CDR3 DNA reads TGCAGTGCTAGGGCCCGGGGGAACCCCAAGCTGGATACGCAGTATTTT.

This clonotype has just a few counts. A much more abundant neighbour one base away suggests this may be a read error. This chain uses TRBV21-1 with TRBJ2-2; TRBD1 was called by the table and not checked on the DNA. TRBV21-1 is a listed pseudogene. CDR3 length: 15 amino acids. DNA for the CDR3: TGTGCCAGCAGCACGGCCAGGGGGAATGCCGGGGAGCTGTTTTTT. Residues: CASSTARGNAGELFF.

This clonotype was seen only a few times. The chain combines TRBV20-1 with TRBJ2-2, with 8 bases matching TRBD1. CDR1 and CDR2 (germline): DFQATT, SNEGSKA (reference sequence). The length of the CDR3 is 15 residues. After removal of 6 bases from V and 2 bases from J, the junction contained 8 bases not matched to a gene. This CDR3 reads CSATDRVTNTGELFF. CDR3 DNA sequence: TGCAGTGCCACGGACAGGGTTACTAACACCGGGGAGCTGTTTTTT.

This clonotype was found a few times. The chain is built from TRBV4-2 and TRBJ2-5; 11 bases map to TRBD2. The CDR3 spans 18 residues. CDR1 LGHNA and CDR2 YNFKEQ come from the germline V gene. Trimming took 0 bases from V and 4 from J; bases not matched to a gene: 10. In DNA, the CDR3 is TGTGCCAGCAGCCAAGAAATTAGCGGGGGGGTAACGATAGAGACCCAGTACTTC. This codes for CASSQEISGGVTIETQYF.

This clonotype has only a few counts. The J gene is TRBJ1-5, the V gene TRBV15; 10 positions match TRBD1. After removal of 0 bases from V and 1 base from J, the junction contained 12 bases not matched to a gene. The CDR3 consists of 20 residues. From germline, CDR1 is LNHNV and CDR2 YYDKDF (reference sequence). In nucleotides, the CDR3 is TGTGCCACCAGCAGAGATTGGGACAGGGGCCGTCTAGCGAGCAATCAGCCCCAGCATTTT. Translated: CATSRDWDRGRLASNQPQHF.

This clonotype has at least ten counts. The chain has TRBV9 and TRBJ1-2, with TRBD1 identical over 9 bases. The CDR3 totals 14 residues. Germline trimming cut 6 bases from V and 2 bases from J; bases unmatched to any gene: 5. CDR1 is SGDLS, CDR2 YYNGEE, per germline. CDR3 DNA: TGTGCCAGCACCCAGACAGGGGGGAACTATGGCTACACCTTC. It encodes CASTQTGGNYGYTF.

This clonotype came up many times. The J gene is TRBJ2-3, the V gene TRBV5-5; D is unclear. This CDR3 is built from 14 residues. Trimming removed 2 bases from V and 0 bases from J, with 7 bases in between. Germline lookup yields CDR1 SGHKS and CDR2 YYEKEE (reference sequence). The CDR3 DNA reads TGTGCCAGCAGCTTTCCGATTAGCACAGATACGCAGTATTTT. Amino acids: CASSFPISTDTQYF.

The sample holds many counts of this clonotype. The rearrangement joins TRBV20-1 to TRBJ1-4; no clear D gene. CDR3 size: 13 residues. Germline V gene lookup returns CDR1 DFQATT and CDR2 SNEGSKA (reference sequence). The V end lost 5 bases, the J end lost 0 bases, and 7 bases lay between the germline ends. CDR3 sequence reads: CSASLATNEKLFF. Here the CDR3 DNA reads TGCAGTGCTTCCCTTGCAACTAATGAAAAACTGTTTTTT.

This clonotype was seen many times. This sequence joins TRBV20-1 and TRBJ1-2, with D unclear. This CDR3 contains 10 residues. V lost 3 bases and J lost 1, with 0 bases in between. CDR1 is DFQATT, CDR2 SNEGSKA, per germline (reference sequence). The CDR3 sequence is CSASNYGYTF. For the CDR3, the DNA is TGCAGTGCTAGTAACTATGGCTACACCTTC.

This clonotype was counted ten times or more. The chain is built from TRBV11-3 and TRBJ2-1; D could derive from TRBD1 or TRBD2 (5 bases each). CDR3 size: 13 residues. The germline V gene encodes CDR1 SGHNT and CDR2 YENEEA. With 1 base removed from V and 5 bases from J, the gap between germline ends came to 6 bases. CDR3 protein: CASSLGGDNEQFF. CDR3 DNA sequence: TGTGCCAGCAGCTTAGGAGGGGACAATGAGCAGTTCTTC.

This clonotype appeared many times. This chain uses TRBV6-5 with TRBJ2-1, with TRBD2 identical over 12 bases. Germline V lookup: CDR1 MNHEY, CDR2 SVGAGI. There are 14 residues in the CDR3. The trim removed 2 bases at V and 10 bases at J, leaving 3 bases unmatched. CDR3: CASSYLAGGHEQFF. CDR3 nucleotides: TGTGCCAGCAGTTACCTAGCGGGGGGGCACGAGCAGTTCTTC.

There are many counts of this clonotype. CDR3 nucleotide sequence: TGTGCCAGCAGCTCCAACCCCCCGGAGGCCGGGGGAACCGGGGAGCTGTTTTTT. Protein: CASSSNPPEAGGTGELFF. The rearrangement uses TRBV7-6 and TRBJ2-2, with a possible D match to TRBD2 (6 bases). The V end lost 4 bases, the J end lost 5 bases, and 23 bases lay between the germline ends. The CDR3 runs 18 residues. The germline V gene encodes CDR1 SGHVS and CDR2 FNYEAQ.

This clonotype was recorded at least ten times. The chain joins TRBV7-2 to TRBJ1-1, with D possibly TRBD1 on 6 matching bases. CDR1 is SGHTA, CDR2 FQGNSA, per germline. CDR3 length: 13 residues. V lost 4 bases and J lost 3, with 9 bases in between. CDR3 residues: CASSSKGDTEAFF. CDR3 DNA: TGTGCCAGCAGCTCAAAGGGGGACACTGAAGCTTTCTTT.

This clonotype was observed many times. The chain couples TRBV27 to TRBJ2-7; the match to TRBD1 covers 9 bases. V lost 6 bases to trimming and J lost 4 bases; unmatched junction nucleotides: 1. Germline CDR1 reads MNHEY; CDR2 reads SMNVEV (reference sequence). The CDR3 length is 12 residues. The chain's CDR3 is CASRQGAYEQYF. In nucleotides, the CDR3 is TGTGCCAGCAGACAGGGGGCGTACGAGCAGTACTTC.

The sample holds a few counts of this clonotype. The V gene is TRBV10-3, the J gene TRBJ2-1, with a tentative D call TRBD2 (6 bases). Germline CDR1 ENHRY, CDR2 SYGVKD. This CDR3 spans 16 amino acids. The V gene lost 5 bases and the J gene lost 9 bases, with 23 bases spanning the gap. In nucleotides, the CDR3 is TGTGCCATCAGTCGCGGCCGGGACTCCCTCCCGGGTGAGCAGTTCTTC. This gives the protein CAISRGRDSLPGEQFF.

In its sample, this clonotype was seen many times. V usage is TRBV29-1 and J usage is TRBJ1-2, with D perhaps matching TRBD1 (5 bases). The CDR3 length is 12 residues. Trimming pared 4 bases from V and 1 base from J, leaving 7 bases between. Per the germline V gene, CDR1 is SQVTM and CDR2 is ANQGSEA. CDR3 DNA: TGCAGCGTTGTAGGGGTTAACTATGGCTACACCTTC. It is translated as CSVVGVNYGYTF.

About this clonotype: This may be a read error: a much more frequent sequence differs by one nucleotide. The chain combines TRBV3-1 with TRBJ1-1; maybe TRBD1 (5 bases). Germline V gene sequence: CDR1 LGHDT, CDR2 YNNKEL (reference sequence). V was cut by 2 bases and J by 10 bases, with 17 bases left in between. This CDR3 has 14 residues. This CDR3 reads CASSQPGGGWGAFF. CDR3 nucleotide sequence: TGTGCCAGCAGCCAACCCGGGGGGGGTTGGGGAGCTTTCTTT.

This clonotype was observed at least ten times. The V call is TRBV7-2, the J call TRBJ2-3, with D perhaps TRBD2 (5 bases). Germline assignment: CDR1 SGHTA and CDR2 FQGNSA. The length of the CDR3 is 14 residues. The V end lost 5 bases, the J end lost 2 bases, and 11 bases lay between the germline ends. This chain's CDR3 is CASSPPTNTDTQYF. The CDR3 nucleotides read TGTGCCAGCAGCCCTCCGACTAACACAGATACGCAGTATTTT.

The table lists this clonotype with many counts. The DNA for the CDR3 is TGCAGTGCTAGAGATCGACAGCAAGAGACCCAGTACTTC. As protein: CSARDRQQETQYF. The J gene is TRBJ2-5, the V gene TRBV20-1; TRBD1 might be the D (5 bases). The CDR3 runs 13 residues. The V and J ends lost 0 bases and 2 bases respectively, with 7 bases between them. Germline V CDR1 and CDR2: DFQATT, SNEGSKA (reference sequence).

This clonotype was observed many times. The V and J genes are TRBV5-1 and TRBJ1-1, with 8 bases aligning to TRBD1. The CDR3 has 15 residues. The V and J ends lost 3 bases and 4 bases, in that order; junction bases with no gene match: 8. Germline V lookup: CDR1 SGHRS, CDR2 YFSETQ. In nucleotides, the CDR3 is TGCGCCAGCAGCTCGGGACAGGTCGGGGCCACTGAAGCTTTCTTT. Protein product: CASSSGQVGATEAFF. Looking up the rest from reference TRBV5-1 and TRBJ1-1 gives the full variable domain: KAGVTQTPRYLIKTRGQQVTLSCSPISGHRSVSWYQQTPGQGLQFLFEYFSETQRNKGNFPGRFSGRQFSNSRSEMNVSTLELGDSALYLCASSSGQVGATEAFFGQGTRLTVV.

This clonotype was detected ten times or more. The J gene is TRBJ1-1, the V gene TRBV7-9; D is unclear. V lost 5 bases to trimming and J lost 5 bases, with 18 bases between them. CDR1 SEHNR and CDR2 FQNEAQ come from the germline V gene (reference sequence). The CDR3 is made up of 15 amino acids. CDR3 sequence: CASSPTARLRTEAFF. The CDR3 DNA is TGTGCCAGCAGCCCCACGGCGAGATTAAGGACTGAAGCTTTCTTT.

This clonotype was counted ten times or more. V gene TRBV7-9 combines with J gene TRBJ2-1; no reliable D call. The V and J ends lost 2 bases and 7 bases respectively, with 6 bases between them. The CDR3 is made up of 12 amino acids. Germline-derived CDR1 and CDR2 are SEHNR and FQNEAQ (reference sequence). DNA of the CDR3: TGTGCCAGCAGCTTAAGCCGGAATGAGCAGTTCTTC. This translates into CASSLSRNEQFF. The full variable domain, with the rest looked up from reference TRBV7-9 and TRBJ2-1, is DTGVSQNPRHKITKRGQNVTFRCDPISEHNRLYWYRQTLGQGPEFLTYFQNEAQLEKSRLLSDRFSAERPKGSFSTLEIQRTEQGDSAMYLCASSLSRNEQFFGPGTRLTVL.

There are many counts of this clonotype. This sequence joins TRBV7-9 and TRBJ2-3, with D perhaps TRBD1 or TRBD2 (5 bases each). V lost 8 bases, J lost 4 bases, and 19 bases lay in between. The V gene's germline CDR1 is SEHNR and CDR2 FQNEAQ (reference sequence). This CDR3 has 15 residues. CDR3 region: CASASGLDPADTQYF. The CDR3 nucleotides are TGTGCCAGCGCATCGGGGCTAGACCCCGCAGATACGCAGTATTTT. Filled out from reference TRBV7-9 and TRBJ2-3, the complete variable domain reads DTGVSQNPRHKITKRGQNVTFRCDPISEHNRLYWYRQTLGQGPEFLTYFQNEAQLEKSRLLSDRFSAERPKGSFSTLEIQRTEQGDSAMYLCASASGLDPADTQYFGPGTRLTVL.

The gene calls are TRBV18 and TRBJ2-2; possible D gene TRBD2, 5 bases. Deletions cut 3 bases from V and 10 bases from J, with 15 bases between. The CDR3 covers 14 residues. Germline loops: CDR1 KGHSH, CDR2 LQKENI. The DNA of the CDR3 is TGTGCCAGCTCACCCGGACTTGGCCGCCCGGAGCTGTTTTTT. This translates into CASSPGLGRPELFF.

This clonotype was counted ten times or more. The genes are TRBV5-1 and TRBJ1-2; 9 bases match TRBD1. The CDR3 covers 12 residues. The trim removed 3 bases at V and 8 bases at J, leaving 2 bases unmatched. Germline V gene lookup returns CDR1 SGHRS and CDR2 YFSETQ. CDR3 nucleotide sequence: TGCGCCAGCAGCTGGGACAGGGACGGCTACACCTTC. Protein sequence: CASSWDRDGYTF.